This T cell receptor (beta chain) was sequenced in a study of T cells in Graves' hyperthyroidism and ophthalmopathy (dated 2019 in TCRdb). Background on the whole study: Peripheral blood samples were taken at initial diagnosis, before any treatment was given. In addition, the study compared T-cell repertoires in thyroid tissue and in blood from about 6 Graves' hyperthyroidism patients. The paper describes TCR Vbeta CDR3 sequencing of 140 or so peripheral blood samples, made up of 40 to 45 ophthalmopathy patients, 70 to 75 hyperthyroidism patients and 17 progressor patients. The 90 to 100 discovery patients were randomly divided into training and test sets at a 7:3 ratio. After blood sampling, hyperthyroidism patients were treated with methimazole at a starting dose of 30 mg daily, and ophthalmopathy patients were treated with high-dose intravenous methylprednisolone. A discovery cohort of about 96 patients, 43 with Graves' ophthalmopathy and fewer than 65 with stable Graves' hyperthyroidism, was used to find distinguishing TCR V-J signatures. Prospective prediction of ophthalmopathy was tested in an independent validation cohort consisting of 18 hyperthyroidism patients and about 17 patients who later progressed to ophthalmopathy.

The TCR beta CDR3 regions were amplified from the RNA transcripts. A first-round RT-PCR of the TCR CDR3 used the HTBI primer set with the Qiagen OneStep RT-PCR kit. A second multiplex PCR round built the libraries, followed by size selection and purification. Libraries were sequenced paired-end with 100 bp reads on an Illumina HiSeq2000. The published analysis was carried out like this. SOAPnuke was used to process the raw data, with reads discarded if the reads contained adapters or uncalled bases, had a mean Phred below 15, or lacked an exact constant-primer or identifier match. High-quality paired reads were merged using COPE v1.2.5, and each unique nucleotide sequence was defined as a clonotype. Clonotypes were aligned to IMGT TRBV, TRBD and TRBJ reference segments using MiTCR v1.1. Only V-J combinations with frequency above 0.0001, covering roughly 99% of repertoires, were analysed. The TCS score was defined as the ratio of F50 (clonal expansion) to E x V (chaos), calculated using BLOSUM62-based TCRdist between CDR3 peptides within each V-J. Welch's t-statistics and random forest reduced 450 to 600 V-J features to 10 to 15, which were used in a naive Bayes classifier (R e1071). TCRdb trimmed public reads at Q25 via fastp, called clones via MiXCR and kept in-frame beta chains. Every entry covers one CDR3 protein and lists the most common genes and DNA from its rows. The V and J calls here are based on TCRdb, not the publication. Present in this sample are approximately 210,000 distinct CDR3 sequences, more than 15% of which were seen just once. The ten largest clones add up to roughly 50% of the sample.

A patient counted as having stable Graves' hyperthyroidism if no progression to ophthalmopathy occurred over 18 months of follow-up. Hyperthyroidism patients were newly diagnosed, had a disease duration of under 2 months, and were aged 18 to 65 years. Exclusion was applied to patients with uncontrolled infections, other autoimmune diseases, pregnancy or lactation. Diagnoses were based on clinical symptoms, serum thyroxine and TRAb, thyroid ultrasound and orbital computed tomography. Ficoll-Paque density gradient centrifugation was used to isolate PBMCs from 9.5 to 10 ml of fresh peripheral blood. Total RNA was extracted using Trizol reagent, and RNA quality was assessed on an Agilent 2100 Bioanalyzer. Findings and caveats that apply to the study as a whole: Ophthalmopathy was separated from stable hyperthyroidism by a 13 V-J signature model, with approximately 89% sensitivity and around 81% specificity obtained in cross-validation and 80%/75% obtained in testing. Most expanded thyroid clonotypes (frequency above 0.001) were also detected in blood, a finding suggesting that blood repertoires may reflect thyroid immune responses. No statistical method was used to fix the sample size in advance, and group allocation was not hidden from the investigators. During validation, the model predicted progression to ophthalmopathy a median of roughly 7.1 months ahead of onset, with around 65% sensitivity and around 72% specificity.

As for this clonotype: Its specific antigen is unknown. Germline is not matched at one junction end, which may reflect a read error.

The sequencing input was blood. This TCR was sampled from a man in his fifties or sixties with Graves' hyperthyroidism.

The DNA is as follows: TGCGCCAGCAGCCAGCCACTAGCGGGGTCTTACGAGCAGTACTTC. This codes for CASSQPLAGSYEQYF. Here the chain combines TRBV7-9 and TRBJ2-7, and TRBD2 matches 10 of the central bases. The cysteine opens and the phenylalanine closes a CDR3 of 15 amino acids. Of the read, only the CDR3 DNA is kept; its 45 bases are in frame from base 1. Based on the germline V gene (reference sequence), the CDR1 and CDR2 sequences are SEHNR and FQNEAQ.